This TCR beta chain was sequenced for a study of beta chain features in type 1 diabetes. Via the markers CD45RO/CCR7/CD25/CD127/CD95/CD27, stem cell-like memory, regulatory, central memory and naive CD4+ cells were sorted. Isolated RNA was reverse transcribed in full, so expressed TCRB transcripts were sequenced. Repertoires were generated with immunoSEQ multiplex PCR, while TCRdb's copy carries only in-frame clones and drops some. The table includes under 850,000 clones, over 10% detected once. Study results and limitations: Within patients, naive, central memory and Treg TCRB repertoires seemed more similar than within healthy donors. VDJ junctions from patients with type 1 diabetes contained fewer insertions and more deletions. Type 1 diabetes patients showed a moderate but significant shortening of TCRB CDR3s in all four CD4+ subsets. Whatever favoring of shorter templates PCR might show would apply equally to patients and controls.

Germline CDR1 reads MNHNS; CDR2 reads SASEGT. The CDR3 runs to 13 residues. On this clone: Its antigen is still unknown. The junction departs from the called germline gene at one end, perhaps through a read error.

This TCR came from a man aged 18 to 29 with type 1 diabetes. The sequencing input was naive CD4+ T cells from blood. The chain recombines TRBV6-1 with TRBJ2-5; D unclear. CDR3 protein: CASSKPGQGTQYF. The CDR3 region has the DNA TGTGCCAGCAGTAAACCGGGCCAAGGGACCCAGTACTTC.